This T cell receptor (beta chain) was recorded in a study of blood T cell repertoires in COVID-19. This CDR3 has 16 amino acids. Germline V gene lookup returns CDR1 MGHDK and CDR2 SYGVNS. Trimming pared 1 base from V and 3 bases from J, leaving 13 bases between. The table came from immunoSEQ multiplex PCR; TCRdb's copy has only in-frame clones and leaves some out. The sample shows more than 200,000 clones, over 85% of them seen only once. The chain carries TRBV25-1 and TRBJ2-1; maybe TRBD2 (5 bases). The origin of this receptor is a woman under 40 with acute COVID-19. Material: PBMCs or T cells enriched from blood (not recorded which). The CDR3 sequence is CASSEFGGILYNEQFF. CDR3 sequence (DNA): TGTGCCAGCAGTGAATTCGGAGGCATACTCTACAATGAGCAGTTCTTC. The complete variable domain, with remaining parts taken from reference TRBV25-1 and TRBJ2-1, reads EADIYQTPRYLVIGTGKKITLECSQTMGHDKMYWYQQDPGMELHLIHYSYGVNSTEKGDLSSESTVSRIRTEHFPLTLESARPSHTSQYLCASSEFGGILYNEQFFGPGTRLTVL.